Listed below are T cell receptor beta chains from one sample, sequenced in a study of blood T cell repertoires in COVID-19. TCRdb's table, derived via immunoSEQ multiplex PCR, lists solely in-frame clones and lacks some. This table holds more than 350,000 clones, roughly 90% found once. The sequencing sample was made of peripheral blood. These receptors came from a woman aged 30 to 39 with COVID-19, enrolled during active disease. The conserved cysteine and the conserved F or W are not part of the CDR3 here. The listing skips clone size in some rows; elsewhere it reads once, few, many or a size class.

TRBJ2-7,11,TRBV7-8,-,ASSVGGSYEQY
TRBJ2-1,17,TRBV15,-,ATSRDLPELGGSYNEQF
TRBJ2-7,14,TRBV4-1,-,ASSPPRTRDSYEQY
TRBJ1-4,16,TRBV5-8,-,ASSLPPWGQATNEKLF
TRBJ1-6,13,TRBV27,few,ASSWLQGLESPLH
TRBJ2-3,14,TRBV2,-,ASSEVGTGAADTQY
TRBJ2-3,13,TRBV7-2,-,ASSRGGRAADTQY
TRBJ1-4,14,TRBV11-1,few,ASSSNLGGTNEKLF
TRBJ1-2,12,TRBV7-9,-,ASSQGAPNYGYT
TRBJ2-2,12,TRBV19,-,ASNPGTSGWELF
TRBJ1-6,12,TRBV6-6,-,ASSVTRNNSPLH
TRBJ1-5,15,TRBV19,-,ASSINPRPGGNQPQH
TRBJ2-1,9,TRBV7-8,-,ASSPTNEQF
TRBJ2-1,16,TRBV4-3,-,ASSQVNSGRISYNEQF
TRBJ2-6,15,TRBV7-2,-,ASSLAWRISGANVLT
TRBJ1-2,11,TRBV25-1,-,ASSEPGYDGYT
TRBJ2-1,15,TRBV30,few,AWTGWTSGRSYNEQF
TRBJ1-2,13,TRBV18,-,ASSLNRETNYGYT
TRBJ1-3,12,TRBV28,few,ASLQGGGGNTIY
TRBJ2-1,14,TRBV7-9,-,ASRLAGGRVGNEQF
TRBJ2-2,16,TRBV4-3,many,ASSQWGFRVGFPGELF
TRBJ1-2,13,TRBV11-2,few,ASSLADGTGGRYT
TRBJ2-1,13,TRBV10-3,-,AISESSGSYNEQF
TRBJ2-1,11,TRBV29-1,-,SVGGGAYNEQF
TRBJ1-1,15,TRBV11-2,-,ASSLGEDFLMNTEAF
TRBJ1-6,13,TRBV7-2,-,ASSTRQGANSPLH
TRBJ1-1,8,TRBV20-1,-,SAPYASAF
TRBJ1-2,13,TRBV11-2,-,ASSLGTGRDYGYT
TRBJ2-1,14,TRBV4-3,-,ASSQDQGAAYNEQF
TRBJ1-5,12,TRBV19,-,ASSSRSSNQPQH
TRBJ2-1,13,TRBV11-3,-,ASSVAGTEYNEQF
TRBJ2-5,9,TRBV10-3,-,AISSQETQY
TRBJ2-1,16,TRBV25-1,-,ASSAADGDSSSYNEQF
TRBJ2-2,12,TRBV9,-,ASSVVSGGTELF
TRBJ2-3,16,TRBV7-9,-,ASSPRGLAGGDTDTQY
TRBJ1-5,13,TRBV7-2,once,ASSLGAGGPQPQH
TRBJ1-3,14,TRBV4-3,-,ASSQDGSGSGNTIY
TRBJ1-1,15,TRBV27,-,ASSLLPPGASNTEAF
TRBJ2-7,13,TRBV7-2,-,ASSLGGSPGYEQY
TRBJ1-3,13,TRBV7-9,-,ASSLVEASGNTIY
TRBJ2-1,13,TRBV11-1,-,ASSLVQGASNEQF
TRBJ1-5,21,TRBV7-8,-,ASSLYGDRGTYWGSKGNQPQH
TRBJ2-5,9,TRBV7-2,once,ASSFRETQY
TRBJ2-3,14,TRBV10-3,-,AISRLAGGSTDTQY
TRBJ2-3,14,TRBV25-1,once,ASSEYVVAGADTQY
TRBJ2-5,12,TRBV5-4,-,ASSLVGTQETQY
TRBJ2-1,15,TRBV11-3,-,ASSLVVLAGGGNEQF
TRBJ1-6,12,TRBV18,-,ASSQGQQNSPLH
TRBJ2-4,12,TRBV10-3,-,AIALSGGGNIQY
TRBJ2-1,8,TRBV2,-,ASGRNEQF
TRBJ2-1,12,TRBV7-2,few,ASSLSGTYNEQF